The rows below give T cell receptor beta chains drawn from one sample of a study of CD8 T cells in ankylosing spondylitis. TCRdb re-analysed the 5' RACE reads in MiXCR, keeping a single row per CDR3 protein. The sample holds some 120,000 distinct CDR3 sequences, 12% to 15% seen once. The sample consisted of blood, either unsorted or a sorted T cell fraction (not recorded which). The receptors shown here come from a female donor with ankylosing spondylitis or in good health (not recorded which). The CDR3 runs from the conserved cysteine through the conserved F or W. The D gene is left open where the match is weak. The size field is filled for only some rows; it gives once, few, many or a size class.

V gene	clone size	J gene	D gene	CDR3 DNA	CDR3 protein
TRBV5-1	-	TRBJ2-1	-	TGCGCCAGCAGCCGAAGCTCAGGCGATGAGCAGTTCTTC	CASSRSSGDEQFF
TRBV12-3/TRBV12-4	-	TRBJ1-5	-	TGTGCCAGCAGTTCTCGCAGAATAAATAGCAATCAGCCCCAGCATTTT	CASSSRRINSNQPQHF
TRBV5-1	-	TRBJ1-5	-	TGCGCCAGCAGCTTGGGAGACACCTCCAATCAGCCCCAGCATTTT	CASSLGDTSNQPQHF
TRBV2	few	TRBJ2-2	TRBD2	TGTGCCAGCAGTCCCAGCGGGGGGGCTTCTGCCGGGGAGCTGTTTTTT	CASSPSGGASAGELFF
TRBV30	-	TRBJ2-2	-	TGTGCCTGGAGTAGACGGACCGGGGAGCTGTTTTTT	CAWSRRTGELFF
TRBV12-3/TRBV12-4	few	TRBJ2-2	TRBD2	TGTGCCAGCACCCTACTAGCGGGAGGTCGACCCGGGGAGCTGTTTTTT	CASTLLAGGRPGELFF
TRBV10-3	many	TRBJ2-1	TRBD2	TGTGCCATCGGCGAGCGGGGGGGCACCTACAATGAGCAGTTCTTC	CAIGERGGTYNEQFF
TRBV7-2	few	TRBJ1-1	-	TGTGCCAGCAGCCTTATGGAGTATCAAAGCAAGACTGAAGCTTTCTTT	CASSLMEYQSKTEAFF
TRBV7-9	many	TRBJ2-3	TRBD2	TGTGCCAGCAGCCTTACTTCTAGCGGGGCCTCAGATACGCAGTATTTT	CASSLTSSGASDTQYF
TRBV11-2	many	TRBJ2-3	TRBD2	TGTGCCAGCAGCCTAGAGCAGCGGGGGCTGGCAAAAGATACGCAGTATTTT	CASSLEQRGLAKDTQYF
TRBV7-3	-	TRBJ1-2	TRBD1	TGTGCCAGCAGCCCCCAGACAGGGTTGTACCCTGATGGCTACACCTTC	CASSPQTGLYPDGYTF
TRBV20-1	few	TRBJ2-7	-	TGCAGTGCTACCGGACTTAGCTCCTACGAGCAGTACTTC	CSATGLSSYEQYF
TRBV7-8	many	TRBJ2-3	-	TGTGCCAGCAGCTCCACTTTCACAGATACGCAGTATTTT	CASSSTFTDTQYF
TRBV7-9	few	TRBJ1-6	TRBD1	TGTGCCAGCAGCTTAGAGACAGGGGGTAATTCACCCCTCCACTTT	CASSLETGGNSPLHF
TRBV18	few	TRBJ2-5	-	TGTGCCAGCTCACCACAGCCAGGGCCCAAGACCCAGTACTTC	CASSPQPGPKTQYF
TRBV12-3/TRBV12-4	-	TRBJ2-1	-	TGTGCCAGCAGGTTAGCGGCAGGGCCGGGAAAAGAGCAGTTCTTC	CASRLAAGPGKEQFF
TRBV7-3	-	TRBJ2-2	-	TGTGCCAGCAGAAGAGGGGTGTCCGGGGAGCTGTTTTTT	CASRRGVSGELFF
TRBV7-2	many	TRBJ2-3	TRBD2	TGTGCCAGCAGACCTCCGGGACTAGCATCAGATACGCAGTATTTT	CASRPPGLASDTQYF
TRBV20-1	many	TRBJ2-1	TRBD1	TGCAGTGGTGCGGGACAGGGAGGGTCGGGTGAGCAGTTCTTC	CSGAGQGGSGEQFF
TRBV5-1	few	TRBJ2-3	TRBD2	TGCGCCAGCAGCTCTCTGGCGGAGCGGGGGGCAGATACGCAGTATTTT	CASSSLAERGADTQYF
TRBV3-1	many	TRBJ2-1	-	TGTGCCAGCAGCCAAGATCCTACAGCAAAATTCAATGAGCAGTTCTTC	CASSQDPTAKFNEQFF
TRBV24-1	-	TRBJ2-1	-	TGTGCCACCAGTGATTTTTCCCCATCTATAAACAATGAGCAGTTCTTC	CATSDFSPSINNEQFF
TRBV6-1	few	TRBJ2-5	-	TGTGCCAGCAGTGGCCCAGGCTTACAAGAGACCCAGTACTTC	CASSGPGLQETQYF
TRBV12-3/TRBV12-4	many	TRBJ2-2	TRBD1	TGTGCCAGCAGTTCAGACAGGGGGGGAGTCGGGGAGCTGTTTTTT	CASSSDRGGVGELFF
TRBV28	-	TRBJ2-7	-	TGTGCCAGCAGTTTTGGATACGCATACGAGCAGTACTTC	CASSFGYAYEQYF
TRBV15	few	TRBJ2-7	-	TGTGCCACCAGCAGGAACCAGGGACCCTACGAGCAGTACTTC	CATSRNQGPYEQYF
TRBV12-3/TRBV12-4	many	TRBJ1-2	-	TGTGCCAGCTGGACCCCAGCTGCCTTTGGCTACACCTTC	CASWTPAAFGYTF
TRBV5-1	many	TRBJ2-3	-	TGCGCCAGCAGTTTTACAGGGATGAGGACAGATACGCAGTATTTT	CASSFTGMRTDTQYF
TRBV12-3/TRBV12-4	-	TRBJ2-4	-	TGTGCCAGCAGTTTATCCGTCACTTTAGCCAAAAACATTCAGTACTTC	CASSLSVTLAKNIQYF
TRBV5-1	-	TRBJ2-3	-	TGCGCCAGCAGCGGTCGCCGGCGCACAGATACGCAGTATTTT	CASSGRRRTDTQYF
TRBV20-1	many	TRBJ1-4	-	TGCAGTGCCCCTGCAGGATCGGGGGAAAAACTGTTTTTT	CSAPAGSGEKLFF
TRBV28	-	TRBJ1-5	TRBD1	TGTGCCAGCAGTTTAAGGGACAGGGAAAATCAGCCCCAGCATTTT	CASSLRDRENQPQHF
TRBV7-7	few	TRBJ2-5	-	TGTGCTAGCAGCCAGATCCGGACTGGCCAAGAGACCCAGTACTTC	CASSQIRTGQETQYF
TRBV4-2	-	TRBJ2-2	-	TGTGCCAGCAGCCGGGTCTCAGGGGTCGCCTTCGACACCGGGGAGCTGTTTTTT	CASSRVSGVAFDTGELFF